This TCR beta chain derives from a study of identical twins. Findings and caveats of the study: In zero-insertion analyses, partial confounding could arise from invariant MAIT and iNKT cells. The analysis was cross-sectional rather than longitudinal within donors.

About this clonotype itself: Its target is unknown.

Each donor was a healthy Caucasian. This CDR3 has 13 amino acids. The germline CDR1 and CDR2 sequences are SQVTM and ANQGSEA. TCRdb re-analysed the 5' RACE reads in MiXCR, keeping a single row per CDR3 protein. The repertoire holds hundreds of thousands of distinct CDR3 sequences, with over 11% as singletons. The clonotype was recovered from a woman under 30 in good health. The chain couples TRBV29-1 to TRBJ2-3, with TRBD1 identical over 10 bases. Sample: memory (CD45RO+) T cells sorted from blood. The CDR3 sequence: CTSRDRGTDTQYF. The DNA for the CDR3 is TGCACCTCCCGGGACAGGGGAACAGATACGCAGTATTTT.